The 28 T cell receptor beta chains below all came from one sample that was sequenced in a study of breast tumors, draining lymph nodes, adjacent tissues. Samples came from axillary lymph nodes draining the breast cancer. From the multiplex PCR reads, TCRdb called clonotypes with MiXCR, one entry per CDR3 protein. The sample holds tens of thousands of distinct CDR3 sequences, over 25% seen once. Material: axillary lymph node tissue. The receptors come from a female donor with breast cancer. Some clones in this sample may be carry-over from other donors' samples.

V is TRBV20-1 and J is TRBJ2-7; 12 nucleotides match TRBD2. Unmatched junction bases numbered 5, after V lost 5 bases and J lost 3 bases. This CDR3 contains 14 residues. CDR1 is DFQATT, CDR2 SNEGSKA, per germline (reference sequence). The CDR3, as DNA: TGCAGTGCTCTCGGACTAGCGGGATTCTACGAGCAGTACTTC. It encodes CSALGLAGFYEQYF.

This clonotype was recorded at least ten times. A much larger clone is a single base away; this may be a read error. The genes are TRBV6-5 and TRBJ1-5; D may be TRBD1 (5 bases). CDR3 length: 11 residues. Germline V CDR1 and CDR2: MNHEY, SVGAGI. Trimming cost V 5 bases and J 12 bases, with 11 bases left between them. The CDR3, as DNA: TGTGCCAGCAGTCACGGGGGGTACCAGCATTTT. Its protein is CASSHGGYQHF.

This clonotype was seen many times. The V gene is TRBV19, the J gene TRBJ2-3, with D possibly matching TRBD2 (5 bases). The CDR3 is 14 residues long. CDR1 and CDR2 from the germline V gene are LNHDA and SQIVND (reference sequence). Trimming shortened V by 4 bases and J by 2 bases, and 10 bases separated the two germline ends. The CDR3 spells CASSSMRDTDTQYF. The CDR3 bases are TGTGCCAGTAGTAGTATGAGGGACACAGATACGCAGTATTTT.

Note on this clonotype: Relative to the germline gene, one junction end is altered; a read error may explain this. The chain links TRBV29-1 to TRBJ1-5, with 11 bases identical to TRBD1. This CDR3 has 19 residues. Germline V gene lookup returns CDR1 SQVTM and CDR2 ANQGSEA. This CDR3 reads CSVGVGTGGLGGNNKPQHF. The CDR3 DNA reads as TGCAGCGTTGGGGTTGGGACAGGGGGGCTTGGGGGCAACAATAAGCCCCAGCATTTT.

In this sample, this clonotype turned up many times. The chain is built from TRBV7-2 and TRBJ2-7, with a tentative D call TRBD2 (5 bases). The V gene lost 3 bases and the J gene lost 0 bases, with 12 bases spanning the gap. The CDR3 has 15 residues. Germline V gene lookup returns CDR1 SGHTA and CDR2 FQGNSA. The CDR3 DNA reads TGTGCCAGCAGCTTGAAAGCGGAGCCCTCCTACGAGCAGTACTTC. Encoded protein: CASSLKAEPSYEQYF.

Only a few counts were recorded for this clonotype. The V call is TRBV18, the J call TRBJ1-1; D is undetermined. Germline CDR1 reads KGHSH; CDR2 reads LQKENI. This CDR3 spans 13 amino acids. Trimming pared 2 bases from V and 1 base from J, leaving 5 bases between. For the CDR3, the DNA is TGTGCCAGCTCACCAGCACAGAACACTGAAGCTTTCTTT. It specifies CASSPAQNTEAFF.

In regard to this clonotype: Since a much larger clone is just one base distant, this may be a read error. The gene calls are TRBV12-3 or TRBV12-4 and TRBJ2-3, with 9 positions matching TRBD1. The CDR3 spans 16 residues. V was pared by 4 bases and J by 10 bases, with 15 bases of the junction left unmatched. CDR3 coding DNA: TGTGCCAGCAGTTCAATACAGGGGGCATTTTCGGATGCGCAGTATTTT. Translated, it gives CASSSIQGAFSDAQYF.

The V call is TRBV6-6, the J call TRBJ1-1; TRBD1 aligns across 7 bases. CDR3 size: 19 residues. Trimming at V came to 7 bases and at J to 4 bases, leaving 24 bases not matched to a gene. Germline V lookup: CDR1 MNHNY, CDR2 SVGAGI (reference sequence). The CDR3 protein is CASTPGWWGQGGGSTEAFF. In nucleotides, the CDR3 is TGTGCCAGCACCCCCGGCTGGTGGGGGCAGGGGGGTGGGAGCACTGAAGCTTTCTTT.

At least ten counts were recorded for this clonotype. This sequence joins TRBV18 and TRBJ1-6; 7 nucleotides match TRBD1. With V trimmed by 7 bases and J by 6 bases, 6 bases remained unmatched. This CDR3 region has 14 residues. Germline CDR1 is KGHSH and CDR2 is LQKENI. This CDR3 reads CASFETGRNSPLHF. The CDR3 DNA follows: TGTGCCAGCTTCGAGACAGGGCGTAATTCACCCCTCCACTTT. The whole variable domain, remainder taken from reference TRBV18 and TRBJ1-6, is NAGVMQNPRHLVRRRGQEARLRCSPMKGHSHVYWYRQLPEEGLKFMVYLQKENIIDESGMPKERFSAEFPKEGPSILRIQQVVRGDSAAYFCASFETGRNSPLHFGNGTRLTVT.

The rearrangement joins TRBV10-1 to TRBJ2-7; 14 bases align to TRBD2. Germline values: CDR1 WNHNN, CDR2 SYGVQD (reference sequence). This CDR3 contains 15 residues. Unmatched junction bases numbered 7, after V lost 7 bases and J lost 5 bases. CDR3: CASTGTSGSLNEQYF. In DNA form, the CDR3 reads TGCGCCAGCACCGGGACTAGCGGGAGCCTCAACGAGCAGTACTTC.

This clonotype was seen repeatedly, ten times or more. The chain is built from TRBV18 and TRBJ2-3; TRBD1 aligns across 7 bases. Looked up from germline, CDR1 is KGHSH and CDR2 is LQKENI. The J segment lost 6 bases and the V segment lost 6 bases, leaving 12 bases of the junction unmatched. This CDR3 has 15 residues. CDR3 nucleotides: TGTGCCAGCTCGCGCCTCGGGACAGAGGGCGATACGCAGTATTTT. Protein: CASSRLGTEGDTQYF.

This clonotype was found many times. The chain employs TRBV13 and TRBJ2-1, with TRBD2 matching 7 bases. V was clipped by 7 bases and J by 8 bases; unmatched bases: 11. The germline V gene encodes CDR1 PRHDT and CDR2 FYEKMQ (reference sequence). The CDR3 sequence is 14 residues long. The CDR3 protein is CASTGLAVGDEQFF. The CDR3 coding sequence is TGTGCCAGCACCGGGCTAGCGGTGGGGGATGAGCAGTTCTTC.

This clonotype showed up just a few times. A much bigger clone sits one base away, suggesting this may be a read error. This rearrangement joins TRBV9 to TRBJ2-7; D might be TRBD1 (6 bases). CDR1 and CDR2 (germline): SGDLS, YYNGEE. This CDR3 is 16 amino acids long. The CDR3 region is CAGSVGGTGATYEQYF. The CDR3, as DNA: TGTGCCGGCAGCGTAGGGGGTACAGGCGCTACCTACGAGCAGTACTTC.

Many counts were recorded for this clonotype. The chain couples TRBV5-1 to TRBJ1-3, with 8 bases matching TRBD1. V lost 3 bases, J lost 7 bases, and 6 bases stayed unmatched. Germline CDR1 SGHRS, CDR2 YFSETQ. CDR3 size: 14 residues. CDR3 protein: CASSSTTGVNTIYF. The CDR3 DNA is TGCGCCAGCAGCTCCACGACAGGGGTTAACACCATATATTTT.

This clonotype occurred many times. The chain has TRBV29-1 and TRBJ2-5, with TRBD2 matching 7 bases. Unmatched junction bases numbered 4, after V lost 6 bases and J lost 3 bases. CDR1 and CDR2 from the germline V gene are SQVTM and ANQGSEA. The CDR3 totals 12 residues. CDR3 region: CSVRAGKETQYF. DNA for the CDR3: TGCAGCGTCCGAGCGGGAAAAGAGACCCAGTACTTC.

The CDR3 loop is CASSNGLAGAKNIQYF. The CDR3 bases are TGTGCCAGCAGTAATGGACTAGCGGGAGCCAAAAACATTCAGTACTTC. V usage is TRBV5-6 and J usage is TRBJ2-4; 11 nucleotides match TRBD2. This CDR3 spans 16 amino acids. Germline-derived CDR1 and CDR2 are SGHDT and YYEEEE. The V segment lost 5 bases and the J segment 0 bases; nucleotides outside the gene matches: 4.

This clonotype was detected ten times or more. This chain connects TRBV20-1 to TRBJ1-3; 9 bases fit TRBD1. The CDR3 contains 17 residues. The V segment lost 1 base and the J segment 4 bases; nucleotides outside the gene matches: 11. The V gene's germline CDR1 is DFQATT and CDR2 SNEGSKA (reference sequence). The CDR3 is CSARAKGGQGSGNTIYF. DNA of the CDR3: TGCAGTGCTAGAGCGAAAGGAGGACAGGGGTCCGGAAACACCATATATTTT.

This clonotype was seen repeatedly, ten times or more. This rearrangement joins TRBV5-5 to TRBJ2-5, with D tentatively TRBD2 (6 bases). The CDR3 consists of 14 residues. Germline CDR1 and CDR2: SGHKS and YYEKEE (reference sequence). V was trimmed by 4 bases and J by 1 base, leaving 11 bases between them. The CDR3 protein is CASSPGGAQETQYF. The CDR3 region has the DNA TGTGCCAGCAGCCCCGGCGGGGCCCAAGAGACCCAGTACTTC.

Ten or more counts support this clonotype. The rearrangement uses TRBV7-3 and TRBJ2-3, with 9 nucleotides matching TRBD2. V lost 5 bases to trimming and J lost 5 bases; unmatched junction nucleotides: 5. There are 14 residues in the CDR3. Germline-derived CDR1 and CDR2 are SGHTA and FQGTGA. The CDR3 loop reads CASSSSGSGDTQYF. Written as DNA, the CDR3 is TGTGCCAGCAGCAGTAGCGGGAGTGGAGATACGCAGTATTTT.

This clonotype was counted at least ten times. This chain joins TRBV20-1 and TRBJ2-1, with no clear D. Trimming shortened V by 5 bases and J by 5 bases, and 16 bases separated the two germline ends. Germline V gene data show CDR1 as DFQATT and CDR2 as SNEGSKA (reference sequence). The CDR3 runs to 14 residues. CDR3 nucleotide sequence: TGCAGTGCTTACGCGGCTAGGTCCAACAATGAGCAGTTCTTC. Translation: CSAYAARSNNEQFF.

This clonotype was detected many times. Written as DNA, the CDR3 is TGTGCCAGCAGCCAATATACTAGCGGGAGTTTAGAGACCCAGTACTTC. Residues: CASSQYTSGSLETQYF. V and J are TRBV16 and TRBJ2-5, with 11 positions matching TRBD2. V shed 1 base, J shed 4 bases, and the junction held 5 bases outside the gene matches. The CDR3 length is 16 residues. Per the germline V gene, CDR1 is KGHSY and CDR2 is FQNENV.

Ten or more counts support this clonotype. The V call is TRBV12-3 or TRBV12-4, the J call TRBJ1-4; TRBD1 might be the D (5 bases). The V end was cut by 6 bases, the J end by 0 bases, with 8 bases between. This CDR3 region has 14 residues. DNA for the CDR3: TGTGCCAGCAGCGAGGGGTCAACTAATGAAAAACTGTTTTTT. Translated, it gives CASSEGSTNEKLFF.

This clonotype was counted ten times or more. This chain joins TRBV20-1 and TRBJ1-2, with a possible D match to TRBD1 (5 bases). The CDR3 spans 13 residues. The V end lost 6 bases, the J end lost 6 bases, and 17 bases lay between the germline ends. Germline V gives CDR1 DFQATT, CDR2 SNEGSKA (reference sequence). The CDR3 DNA follows: TGCAGTGCGGGGGACGTAGCGGGGCATGGCTACACCTTC. Protein: CSAGDVAGHGYTF.

This clonotype was counted many times. CDR3 loop: CASSPVEGTGELFF. In nucleotides, the CDR3 is TGTGCCAGCAGTCCAGTAGAGGGGACCGGGGAGCTGTTTTTT. The rearrangement links TRBV7-6 to TRBJ2-2; D possibly uses TRBD1 or TRBD2 (5 bases each). V shed 6 bases and J shed 5 bases, with 13 bases lying between them. Germline lookup yields CDR1 SGHVS and CDR2 FNYEAQ. The CDR3 length is 14 residues.

This clonotype was observed at least ten times. The gene calls are TRBV12-3 or TRBV12-4 and TRBJ1-2, with D uncertain. Between the trimmed V and J ends, which lost 5 bases and 6 bases, there was a span of 13 bases. The CDR3 length is 13 residues. The CDR3 spells CASSISQDHGYTF. DNA of the CDR3: TGTGCCAGCAGTATCAGCCAGGACCATGGCTACACCTTC.

This clonotype was seen at least ten times. V is TRBV4-3 and J is TRBJ2-7, with a weak D call TRBD1 (5 bases). The germline CDR1 and CDR2 sequences are LGHNA and YSLEER. Trimming stripped 0 bases from V and 0 bases from J, with 12 bases between. The CDR3 has 16 residues. The CDR3 sequence: CASSQDRGTSSYEQYF. CDR3 nucleotide sequence: TGCGCCAGCAGCCAAGATAGGGGCACGAGCTCCTACGAGCAGTACTTC.

This clonotype was detected many times. The chain uses TRBV7-2 and TRBJ2-1, with 8 bases matching TRBD1. The CDR3 has 15 residues. CDR1 is SGHTA, CDR2 FQGNSA, per germline. The trim removed 1 base at V and 5 bases at J, leaving 4 bases unmatched. The CDR3 loop is CASSLVRGLNNEQFF. The CDR3, as DNA: TGTGCCAGCAGCTTAGTCAGGGGGCTCAACAATGAGCAGTTCTTC.

For this clonotype: This may be a read error: a much more frequent sequence differs by one nucleotide. The chain recombines TRBV6-5 with TRBJ1-2, with D maybe TRBD1 (5 bases). The CDR3 spans 15 residues. Trimming stripped 5 bases from V and 9 bases from J, with 22 bases between. From germline, CDR1 is MNHEY and CDR2 SVGAGI. CDR3 protein: CASSHRSGGSLRYTF. CDR3 nucleotide sequence: TGTGCCAGCAGTCACAGGTCAGGAGGCTCTCTACGCTACACCTTC.